This TCR beta chain was obtained from a study of T cell responses to AZD1222 COVID-19 vaccine. The ends lost 5 bases at V and 0 bases at J; junction bases unmatched: 1. CDR1 is MNHEY, CDR2 SVGAGI, per germline. The CDR3 has 14 residues. The protocol was immunoSEQ multiplex PCR, while the TCRdb copy is restricted to in-frame clones and leaves out a portion. The sample yields around 140,000 clones, around nine tenths seen once. Sequencing used peripheral blood, obtained on day 0 of AZD1222 vaccination. The clonotype comes from an adult in good health. This chain uses TRBV6-5 with TRBJ1-3; 7 bases align to TRBD1. The CDR3 region is CASSRQGSGNTIYF. The CDR3 DNA reads as TGTGCCAGCAGTCGACAGGGCTCTGGAAACACCATATATTTT.